These 19 T cell receptor beta chains originate from one sample sequenced in a study of Tregs in tolerant kidney transplant recipients. This table comes from immunoSEQ multiplex PCR, and its TCRdb copy is limited to in-frame clones, with some not included. This table holds about 33,000 clones. Sequences were derived from CD8+ T cells from blood, sampled before the transplant. The source of these receptors is a human donor who received a combined kidney and bone marrow transplant.

As to this clone: The read ends 3 residues shy of where the CDR3 ends; the end is completed using the germline J gene. The chain couples TRBV29-1 to TRBJ1-3; D perhaps matches TRBD1 (5 bases). Trimming took off 1 base at V and 0 bases at J, with 10 bases between the two ends. Germline loops: CDR1 SQVTM, CDR2 ANQGSEA. CDR3 size: 15 residues. CDR3 DNA (partial): TGCAGCGTTGAAGGACAGCGATCCTCTGGAAACACC. Translation: CSVEGQRSSGNT. Given in full, the CDR3 is CSVEGQRSSGNTIYF.

About this clone: The CDR3 is cut off 3 residues early in the read; its end comes from the germline J gene. J is TRBJ2-3 and V is TRBV20-1; 9 bases line up with TRBD2. Trimming removed 6 bases from V and 6 bases from J; junction bases left unmatched: 10. The CDR3 spans 14 residues. The germline CDR1 and CDR2 sequences are DFQATT and SNEGSKA (reference sequence). CDR3 DNA (partial): TGCAGTGCCCCCCTTGCGGGGGGGCTTGATACG. Translating gives CSAPLAGGLDT. The full CDR3 protein is CSAPLAGGLDTQYF.

Turning to this clone: The observed sequence ends 3 residues before the CDR3 terminus, with the missing tail filled in from the germline J gene. V gene TRBV16 combines with J gene TRBJ1-1; tentatively, D is TRBD1 (6 bases). Trimming cost V 5 bases and J 1 base, with 11 bases left between them. The CDR3 is made up of 14 amino acids. Germline V CDR1 and CDR2: KGHSY, FQNENV. The CDR3 sequence: CASSGTQTNTEAFF. Partial CDR3 DNA: TGTGCCAGCAGCGGGACACAGACGAACACTGAA.

The CDR3 DNA, read in part, is TGTGCCAGCAGTGAAGCCTTTCAGGACTGGGTTGGTGAAAAA. Translated, it gives CASSEAFQDWVGEK. The full CDR3 protein is CASSEAFQDWVGEKLFF. The chain recombines TRBV2 with TRBJ1-4; unclear D gene. From the germline J gene comes the end of the CDR3, since the read stops 3 residues before it. CDR3 length: 17 residues. V was shortened by 0 bases and J by 7 bases, with 18 bases between the two germline ends. CDR1 is SNHLY, CDR2 FYNNEI, per germline. Combining the CDR3 with reference TRBV2 and TRBJ1-4 gives the whole variable domain EPEVTQTPSHQVTQMGQEVILRCVPISNHLYFYWYRQILGQKVEFLVSFYNNEISEKSEIFDDQFSVERPDGSNFTLKIRSTKLEDSAMYFCASSEAFQDWVGEKLFFGSGTQLSVL.

In regard to this clone: The read falls 3 residues short of the CDR3 end, and the missing part is taken from the germline J gene. V and J are TRBV19 and TRBJ2-5; 9 bases agree with TRBD2. Germline-derived CDR1 and CDR2 are LNHDA and SQIVND (reference sequence). This CDR3 spans 15 amino acids. Trimming took 5 bases from V and 5 from J; bases not matched to a gene: 9. CDR3 in amino acids: CASSLGLAGRETQYF. The sequenced part of the CDR3 DNA is TGTGCCAGTAGTCTGGGGCTAGCGGGGCGGGAGACC.

As concerns this clone: The sequence runs out 3 residues before the end of the CDR3; the remainder is reconstructed from the germline J gene. V gene TRBV29-1 combines with J gene TRBJ1-2; tentative D call: TRBD1 (5 bases). This CDR3 region has 14 residues. Germline loops: CDR1 SQVTM, CDR2 ANQGSEA. CDR3 in amino acids: CSVDIPGTGGGYTF. CDR3 DNA (partial): TGCAGCGTTGATATTCCGGGAACAGGTGGAGGC.

About this clone itself: The CDR3 end falls 3 residues outside the read, so it is completed with the germline J gene. The chain is built from TRBV7-9 and TRBJ2-7, with 8 positions matching TRBD1. Germline V gives CDR1 SEHNR, CDR2 FQNEAQ (reference sequence). V lost 8 bases and J lost 0; bases outside the gene matches: 3. CDR3 size: 13 residues. The CDR3 here is CASRTGSSYEQYF. Partial CDR3 DNA: TGTGCCAGCCGGACAGGGAGCTCCTACGAG. Supplemented by reference TRBV7-9 and TRBJ2-7, the full variable domain reads DTGVSQNPRHKITKRGQNVTFRCDPISEHNRLYWYRQTLGQGPEFLTYFQNEAQLEKSRLLSDRFSAERPKGSFSTLEIQRTEQGDSAMYLCASRTGSSYEQYFGPGTRLTVT.

Regarding this clone: Coverage ceases 3 residues before the CDR3 finishes, and the germline J gene fills in the end. This rearrangement joins TRBV11-2 to TRBJ1-1; 9 bases agree with TRBD1. Germline lookup yields CDR1 SGHAT and CDR2 FQNNGV. The J segment lost 5 bases and the V segment lost 5 bases, leaving 6 bases of the junction unmatched. The CDR3 spans 14 residues. This CDR3 reads CASSQDRGKTEAFF. The part of the CDR3 DNA that was read is TGTGCCAGCAGCCAGGACAGGGGAAAGACTGAA.

Points on this clone: The sequenced fragment ends 3 residues before the CDR3 boundary, so the rest is inferred from the germline J gene. V is TRBV5-6 and J is TRBJ2-5; D might be TRBD2 (5 bases). Germline V gene data show CDR1 as SGHDT and CDR2 as YYEEEE. V gave up 2 bases and J gave up 5 bases, with 13 bases separating them. CDR3 length: 14 residues. The CDR3 DNA, read in part, is TGTGCCAGCAGCTTAGTGACTACCGCGGAGACC. It yields the protein CASSLVTTAET. In full, the CDR3 reads CASSLVTTAETQYF.

Points on this clone: The read is 3 residues too short to cover the CDR3 end, so that end is filled in from the germline J gene. The chain combines TRBV7-6 with TRBJ2-7; D is perhaps TRBD1 (6 bases). V was cut by 5 bases and J by 3 bases, with 14 bases left in between. This CDR3 is built from 14 residues. Germline lookup yields CDR1 SGHVS and CDR2 FNYEAQ. The covered CDR3 bases are TGTGCCAGCAGCCTGGGGGCAGGGAACTACGAG. It codes for CASSLGAGNYE. The whole CDR3 protein is CASSLGAGNYEQYF.

In the case of this clone: The read falls 3 residues short of the CDR3 end, and the missing part is taken from the germline J gene. The rearrangement uses TRBV13 and TRBJ2-7; 8 bases match TRBD1. The trim removed 5 bases at V and 0 bases at J, leaving 6 bases unmatched. The CDR3 consists of 15 residues. Per germline, CDR1 PRHDT and CDR2 FYEKMQ (reference sequence). This CDR3 reads CASSTTGTGSYEQYF. The CDR3 DNA, read in part, is TGTGCCAGCAGCACCACCGGGACAGGCTCCTACGAG.

Regarding this clone: The read gets to within 3 residues of the CDR3 end, and the germline J gene fills in the rest. This chain links TRBV19 with TRBJ1-1; TRBD1 aligns across 7 bases. J lost 1 base, V lost 10 bases, and 6 bases had no gene match. CDR1 is LNHDA and CDR2 is SQIVND in the germline V gene (reference sequence). This CDR3 is built from 13 residues. CDR3 DNA (partial): TGTGCCACCTTATCAGGGGGGAACACTGAA. Translated: CATLSGGNTE. The CDR3 in its entirety is CATLSGGNTEAFF.

A note on this clone: The sequence runs out 3 residues before the end of the CDR3; the remainder is reconstructed from the germline J gene. The V and J genes are TRBV19 and TRBJ2-3; perhaps TRBD2 as D (5 bases). V was clipped by 2 bases and J by 4 bases, with 22 bases between them. Germline CDR1 reads LNHDA; CDR2 reads SQIVND (reference sequence). The CDR3 is made up of 18 amino acids. Here the CDR3 reads CASSIRARLEFGADTQYF. The part of the CDR3 DNA that was read is TGTGCCAGTAGTATAAGGGCCAGGCTAGAGTTCGGGGCAGATACG.

Concerning this clone itself: The read stops 3 residues short of the end of the CDR3; the missing end is completed from the germline J gene. The chain is built from TRBV19 and TRBJ2-1, with D perhaps TRBD2 (6 bases). CDR1 and CDR2 (germline): LNHDA, SQIVND (reference sequence). V gave up 6 bases and J gave up 2 bases, with 11 bases separating them. This CDR3 has 14 amino acids. CDR3 DNA, as far as it was read: TGTGCCAGTAGAGAGCGGGCCCCCTACAATGAG. This sequence encodes CASRERAPYNE. The full CDR3 is CASRERAPYNEQFF.

On this clone: Read coverage stops 3 residues before the CDR3 terminus; the germline J gene supplies the remainder. This chain connects TRBV19 to TRBJ1-1; 7 bases agree with TRBD1. Per the germline V gene, CDR1 is LNHDA and CDR2 is SQIVND (reference sequence). With V trimmed by 7 bases and J by 7 bases, 9 bases remained unmatched. The CDR3 is 13 amino acids. This CDR3 is CASNRQGVGEAFF. The CDR3 bases that were read are TGTGCCAGTAACCGACAGGGCGTCGGTGAA.

With regard to this clone: From the germline J gene comes the end of the CDR3, since the read stops 3 residues before it. The chain has TRBV6-1 and TRBJ1-2, with 7 bases fitting TRBD1. V was pared by 4 bases and J by 3 bases, with 8 bases of the junction left unmatched. This CDR3 comprises 15 residues. Germline values: CDR1 MNHNS, CDR2 SASEGT. The part of the CDR3 DNA that was read is TGTGCCAGCAGTGCACTTCCGGACAGGTACTATGGC. Translating it yields CASSALPDRYYG. The full CDR3 protein is CASSALPDRYYGYTF.

Note on this clone: The sequenced fragment ends 3 residues before the CDR3 boundary, so the rest is inferred from the germline J gene. V gene TRBV2 combines with J gene TRBJ2-5; 11 bases agree with TRBD2. The CDR3 consists of 15 residues. V was clipped by 7 bases and J by 4 bases; unmatched bases: 8. Germline values: CDR1 SNHLY, CDR2 FYNNEI. The DNA read from the CDR3 is TGTGCCAGCACCAACATAGCGGGGGGGCGAGAGACC. As protein: CASTNIAGGRET. The entire CDR3 protein reads CASTNIAGGRETQYF. Complete variable domain (other parts from reference TRBV2 and TRBJ2-5): EPEVTQTPSHQVTQMGQEVILRCVPISNHLYFYWYRQILGQKVEFLVSFYNNEISEKSEIFDDQFSVERPDGSNFTLKIRSTKLEDSAMYFCASTNIAGGRETQYFGPGTRLLVL.

Remarks on this clone: The read halts 3 residues ahead of the CDR3 end, with the missing end drawn from the germline J gene. V gene TRBV5-5 combines with J gene TRBJ2-7; a possible D gene is TRBD2 (7 bases). From germline, CDR1 is SGHKS and CDR2 YYEKEE (reference sequence). The CDR3 covers 15 residues. Trimming shortened V by 1 base and J by 3 bases, and 14 bases separated the two germline ends. The sequenced CDR3 bases are TGTGCCAGCAGCTTGCGGGAGGACAGTTTCTACGAG. Translation gives CASSLREDSFYE. The CDR3, in full, reads CASSLREDSFYEQYF.

Points on this clone: The observed sequence ends 3 residues before the CDR3 terminus, with the missing tail filled in from the germline J gene. The J gene is TRBJ2-5, the V gene TRBV29-1, with 13 bases identical to TRBD2. CDR1 is SQVTM, CDR2 ANQGSEA, per germline. Germline trimming cut 6 bases from V and 4 bases from J; bases unmatched to any gene: 8. This CDR3 spans 15 amino acids. The CDR3: CSVWTSGSRGETQYF. The part of the CDR3 DNA that was read is TGCAGCGTGTGGACTAGCGGGAGTCGGGGAGAGACC.